The 17 T cell receptor beta chains below come from one sample, sequenced in a study of T cell changes during pregnancy in multiple sclerosis. Here immunoSEQ multiplex PCR was the method, and the copy in TCRdb shows in-frame clones only, minus some. The table records approximately 60,000 clones, around 90% of them present only once. The specimen comprised peripheral blood, sampled in the third trimester of pregnancy. These receptors originate from a female donor in good health, enrolled as a control in a pregnancy study.

To note about this clone: Germline is not matched at one junction end, which may reflect a read error. The chain has TRBV9 and TRBJ1-1; maybe TRBD1 (5 bases). Germline V gene data show CDR1 as SGDLS and CDR2 as YYNGEE. The CDR3 length is 14 residues. In nucleotides, the CDR3 is TGTGCCAGCAGCGGGGGGGGGAAGAACACTGAAGCTTCCTTT. This translates into CASSGGGKNTEASF.

V is TRBV11-2 and J is TRBJ1-1, with a weak D call TRBD1 (6 bases). The CDR3 contains 12 residues. Germline loops: CDR1 SGHAT, CDR2 FQNNGV. Trimming removed 5 bases from V and 9 bases from J, with 13 bases in between. The CDR3 protein is CASSQQQGQAFF. The CDR3 DNA follows: TGTGCCAGCAGCCAACAACAGGGACAAGCTTTCTTT.

This clone appeared once. This rearrangement joins TRBV5-5 to TRBJ2-1; 8 bases agree with TRBD2. The CDR3 runs to 15 residues. Germline V CDR1 and CDR2: SGHKS, YYEKEE (reference sequence). After removal of 2 bases from V and 5 bases from J, the junction contained 6 bases not matched to a gene. The CDR3 bases are TGTGCCAGCAGCTTTGGGACTAGAATCGACAATGAGCAGTTCTTC. This translates into CASSFGTRIDNEQFF.

V usage is TRBV19 and J usage is TRBJ2-1; a possible D gene is TRBD1 (5 bases). V shed 4 bases and J shed 0 bases, with 13 bases lying between them. Germline-derived CDR1 and CDR2 are LNHDA and SQIVND (reference sequence). The CDR3 contains 16 residues. The CDR3 protein is CASSSRVGHSYNEQFF. DNA of the CDR3: TGTGCCAGTAGTAGCAGGGTGGGTCACTCCTACAATGAGCAGTTCTTC.

CDR3 amino acids: CASSYGQNYEQYF. CDR3 nucleotide sequence: TGTGCCAGCAGCTACGGACAGAACTACGAGCAGTACTTC. The V gene is TRBV7-2, the J gene TRBJ2-7, with D possibly being TRBD1 (6 bases). The length of the CDR3 is 13 residues. From germline, CDR1 is SGHTA and CDR2 FQGNSA. V lost 4 bases, J lost 3 bases, and 10 bases lay in between.

The CDR3 sequence is CASSLPGGNTIYF. CDR3 bases: TGTGCCAGCAGCTTACCCGGTGGAAACACCATATATTTT. The rearrangement joins TRBV7-9 to TRBJ1-3; D is ambiguous. In germline, CDR1 is SEHNR, CDR2 FQNEAQ (reference sequence). V lost 2 bases to trimming and J lost 3 bases, with 5 bases between them. There are 13 residues in the CDR3.

V usage is TRBV2 and J usage is TRBJ1-6, with D unresolved. Trimming left V 6 bases short and J 7 bases short, with 10 bases between. From germline, CDR1 is SNHLY and CDR2 FYNNEI. This CDR3 is built from 13 residues. The CDR3 is CASSPSLNSPLHF. The CDR3 DNA sequence: TGTGCCAGCAGCCCTAGTCTGAATTCACCCCTCCACTTT. The complete variable domain, with remaining parts taken from reference TRBV2 and TRBJ1-6, reads EPEVTQTPSHQVTQMGQEVILRCVPISNHLYFYWYRQILGQKVEFLVSFYNNEISEKSEIFDDQFSVERPDGSNFTLKIRSTKLEDSAMYFCASSPSLNSPLHFGNGTRLTVT.

The chain is built from TRBV19 and TRBJ1-1; D is undetermined. CDR3 length: 16 amino acids. Per germline, CDR1 LNHDA and CDR2 SQIVND (reference sequence). Trimming removed 7 bases at V and 1 base at J, with 19 bases between. The CDR3: CASTYRAGPTNTEAFF. In DNA, the CDR3 is TGTGCCAGTACATATCGAGCGGGCCCCACGAACACTGAAGCTTTCTTT.

CDR3 residues: CASSYGHYEQYF. The DNA of the CDR3 is TGTGCCAGCAGTTACGGACACTACGAGCAGTACTTC. This chain uses TRBV7-2 with TRBJ2-7, with D maybe TRBD1 (5 bases). Germline values: CDR1 SGHTA, CDR2 FQGNSA. The CDR3 extends over 12 amino acids. The V and J ends lost 6 bases and 3 bases respectively, with 9 bases between them.

This clone was detected once. One junction end does not reproduce the germline sequence, and a read error may be involved. The V and J genes are TRBV4-1 and TRBJ2-2; D is perhaps TRBD2 (7 bases). CDR3 size: 16 residues. Germline CDR1 is MGHRA and CDR2 is YSYEKL. The CDR3 DNA reads TGCGCCAGCAGCAAAGAAGGGGGGGCGAACACCGGGGAGCTGTTTTTT. Amino acids: CASSKEGGANTGELFF.

CDR3 nucleotide sequence: TGCAGCGTTGTGTCGGAGACCCAGTACTTC. Amino acid sequence: CSVVSETQYF. The V call is TRBV29-1, the J call TRBJ2-5; D gene uncertain. V lost 4 bases, J lost 5 bases, and 5 bases lay in between. Germline CDR1 and CDR2: SQVTM and ANQGSEA. This CDR3 is 10 amino acids long.

This clone was observed once. This chain uses TRBV9 with TRBJ2-2, with TRBD2 as a possible D gene (6 bases). Germline V gives CDR1 SGDLS, CDR2 YYNGEE. The V and J ends lost 0 bases and 6 bases respectively, with 9 bases between them. There are 14 residues in the CDR3. The CDR3: CASSVGGEAGELFF. In DNA, the CDR3 is TGTGCCAGCAGCGTAGGGGGGGAAGCCGGGGAGCTGTTTTTT.

In its sample, this clone was seen a few times. The rearrangement links TRBV5-6 to TRBJ1-2, with 7 positions matching TRBD1. With V trimmed by 0 bases and J by 3 bases, 14 bases remained unmatched. Germline CDR1 reads SGHDT; CDR2 reads YYEEEE. The CDR3 spans 18 residues. For the CDR3, the DNA is TGTGCCAGCAGCTTGGCCGGGGAAGGACAGGAGGGCGACTATGGCTACACCTTC. As protein: CASSLAGEGQEGDYGYTF.

The chain employs TRBV7-2 and TRBJ2-5; 11 bases fit TRBD2. Germline assignment: CDR1 SGHTA and CDR2 FQGNSA. The CDR3 runs to 16 residues. V was pared by 5 bases and J by 5 bases, with 10 bases of the junction left unmatched. CDR3 DNA sequence: TGTGCCAGCAGCCCTCTCCTAGCGGGGGGCTCGGAGACCCAGTACTTC. Protein sequence: CASSPLLAGGSETQYF.

This chain links TRBV12-5 with TRBJ1-1; 9 bases fit TRBD1. CDR1 and CDR2 from the germline V gene are LGHNT and FRNRAP. J gave up 0 bases and V 7 bases, and 3 bases lay outside the gene matches. This CDR3 spans 14 amino acids. CDR3 in amino acids: CASVGDRVNTEAFF. The DNA for the CDR3 is TGTGCTAGTGTGGGGGACAGGGTGAACACTGAAGCTTTCTTT.

This clone was recorded once. This rearrangement joins TRBV9 to TRBJ1-1; TRBD1 matches 7 bases. Germline V gene lookup returns CDR1 SGDLS and CDR2 YYNGEE. The CDR3 extends over 12 amino acids. The V gene end was trimmed by 4 bases and the J gene end by 5 bases; junction bases not matched to a gene: 2. The chain's CDR3 is CASSRQGTEAFF. In DNA form, the CDR3 reads TGTGCCAGCAGCCGACAGGGTACTGAAGCTTTCTTT.

This sequence joins TRBV4-3 and TRBJ1-3; possibly TRBD1 for D (6 bases). V was clipped by 0 bases and J by 0 bases, with 12 bases between them. The CDR3 runs 17 residues. Germline lookup yields CDR1 LGHNA and CDR2 YSLEER. The CDR3, as DNA: TGCGCCAGCAGCCAAGATGCGACAGGCAGCTCTGGAAACACCATATATTTT. Protein: CASSQDATGSSGNTIYF.